This TCR beta chain appears in the sequencing data of a study of blood T cell repertoires in COVID-19. Study-wide context: The United States, Italy and Spain were the sources of the acute and convalescent COVID-19 samples. T cells, B-cell-depleted T cells, or PBMCs supplied cDNA or gDNA.

Original processing notes: Scientists estimated how many nucleated cells there were by amplifying reference gene primers. Here immunoSEQ multiplex PCR was the method, and the copy in TCRdb shows in-frame clones only, minus some. The V and J calls and clone size come from that table; D and trimming were worked out from the DNA. This table has a few hundred thousand clones, 87% appearing once. The CDR3 consists of 13 residues. Germline values: CDR1 SGHTA, CDR2 FQGTGA. The trim removed 5 bases at V and 8 bases at J, leaving 5 bases unmatched. The source of this sequence is a man aged 50-60 years with active or convalescent COVID-19. The chain employs TRBV7-3 and TRBJ2-1, with TRBD1 matching over 8 bases. Input material: peripheral blood. The CDR3 loop is CASSEDRGYEQFF. The CDR3 nucleotides read TGTGCCAGCAGCGAAGACAGGGGTTATGAGCAGTTCTTC.